The rows below give T cell receptor beta chains drawn from one sample of a study of early T cells in non-severe SARS-CoV-2 infection. TCRdb itself ran the 5' RACE reads through MiXCR, one entry per CDR3 protein. This table has tens of thousands of distinct CDR3 sequences, approximately 12% appearing once. The sequencing input was whole blood. The receptors come from an adult who was a healthcare worker with PCR-confirmed SARS-CoV-2 infection or an uninfected control (not recorded which). Both conserved end residues are part of each CDR3. The D gene is left open where the match is weak. Expanded clones are given a class, and other clones once, few, many or no size at all.

medium-sized	TRBV5-6	TRBJ2-5	.	TGTGCCAGCAGCTCCCCCGGGCCACAGGGAGTGGTTCAAGAGACCCAGTACTTC	CASSSPGPQGVVQETQYF
many	TRBV29-1	TRBJ2-7	.	TGCAGCGTTGAAGATCCCCGGGGCACCGGATACTACGAGCAGTACTTC	CSVEDPRGTGYYEQYF
many	TRBV29-1	TRBJ1-2	.	TGCAGCGCACAACACGGCCCTAACTATGGCTACACCTTC	CSAQHGPNYGYTF
many	TRBV7-8	TRBJ2-7	.	TGTGCCAGCAGCCCCGGACTGTCCGGAGAGCAGTACTTC	CASSPGLSGEQYF
.	TRBV6-5	TRBJ2-7	TRBD1	TGTGCCAGCAGCCTGACAGGGGGACCCTACGAGCAGTACTTC	CASSLTGGPYEQYF
many	TRBV10-3	TRBJ1-5	.	TGTGCCATCAGTGCCTCATCAGGGAGCAATCAGCCCCAGCATTTT	CAISASSGSNQPQHF
many	TRBV18	TRBJ1-1	.	TGTGCCAGCTCACCACGTCCGGGGGACACTGAAGCTTTCTTT	CASSPRPGDTEAFF
.	TRBV21-1	TRBJ2-3	.	TGTGCCAGAAGCGGTTTGACTAGCGGGGGGTTTCGCACAGATACGCAGTATTTT	CARSGLTSGGFRTDTQYF
many	TRBV25-1	TRBJ2-2	.	TGTGCCAGCAGTACGCTCCGCACCGGGGAGCTGTTTTTT	CASSTLRTGELFF
many	TRBV20-1	TRBJ1-5	.	TGCAGTGCTAGCGGGGCCCTAAATCAGCCCCAGCATTTT	CSASGALNQPQHF
few	TRBV27	TRBJ2-7	.	TGTGCCAGCAGTTTACAGGAGGGTCGGTACGAGCAGTACTTC	CASSLQEGRYEQYF
many	TRBV6-6	TRBJ2-5	TRBD2	TGTGCCAGCAGTTTCCTCGGACTAGCGGGGGTTTACCAAGAGACCCAGTACTTC	CASSFLGLAGVYQETQYF
.	TRBV9	TRBJ1-2	.	TGTGCCAGCACCCCTTCCGTAGGGTTCGGTGGCTACACCTTC	CASTPSVGFGGYTF
many	TRBV7-6	TRBJ1-6	.	TGTGCCAGCAGCTTATTTCCAGGGAGCTCCTATAATTCACCCCTCCACTTT	CASSLFPGSSYNSPLHF
few	TRBV29-1	TRBJ2-7	.	TGCAGCGCCCTCTCCTCCTACGAGCAGTACTTC	CSALSSYEQYF
.	TRBV6-5	TRBJ2-5	.	TGTGCCAGCGCTACGAGGGACCGAGTGGGAGAGACCCAGTACTTC	CASATRDRVGETQYF
.	TRBV5-4	TRBJ2-3	.	TGTGCCAGCAGCGCCCCAGGCCGGACAGATACGCAGTATTTT	CASSAPGRTDTQYF
.	TRBV5-5	TRBJ1-2	TRBD1	TGTGCCAGCATCGTAGGGGCAGGGGGCCATTATGGCTACACCTTC	CASIVGAGGHYGYTF
.	TRBV25-1	TRBJ2-5	.	TGTGCCAGCAGTGAATACGGCAGAGGGGAGACCCAGTACTTC	CASSEYGRGETQYF
many	TRBV11-2	TRBJ1-1	.	TGTGCCAGCAGCTTGAGGCAGGGAAATGAAGCTTTCTTT	CASSLRQGNEAFF
.	TRBV6-5	TRBJ1-5	TRBD1	TGTGCCAGCAGTCAGGGAGCCGGGACAGATAGCAATCAGCCCCAGCATTTT	CASSQGAGTDSNQPQHF
few	TRBV30	TRBJ2-2	.	TGTGCCTGGAGAGGAGGGGCCGGGGAGCTGTTTTTT	CAWRGGAGELFF
.	TRBV12-3/TRBV12-4	TRBJ1-1	.	TGTGCCAGCAGTTGGACGGCCGCGACCACTGAAGCTTTCTTT	CASSWTAATTEAFF
many	TRBV6-1	TRBJ2-5	TRBD1	TGTGCCAGCAGTCCGGACAGGGGCGGACAGACCCAGTACTTC	CASSPDRGGQTQYF
many	TRBV20-1	TRBJ2-5	.	TGCAGTGCTGGGGACCTCAAAGGGACCCAGTACTTC	CSAGDLKGTQYF
many	TRBV18	TRBJ2-1	TRBD2	TGTGCCAGCTCACCACCGGTAGCGGGCAATGAGCAGTTCTTC	CASSPPVAGNEQFF
few	TRBV6-1	TRBJ2-1	.	TGTGCCAGCAGTGAGGACAGCAGTGGTCTGGATGAGCAGTTCTTC	CASSEDSSGLDEQFF
many	TRBV12-3/TRBV12-4	TRBJ2-3	.	TGTGCCAGCACCAATTTCCGGGCAGATACGCAGTATTTT	CASTNFRADTQYF
many	TRBV7-9	TRBJ2-7	.	TGTGCCAGCAGCCAAGAGGTAGGACAAATCTACGAGCAGTACTTC	CASSQEVGQIYEQYF
.	TRBV29-1	TRBJ2-1	TRBD2	TGCAGCGTTGAAGTGGCTAGCGGGGGGAATGAGCAGTTCTTC	CSVEVASGGNEQFF
many	TRBV2	TRBJ2-2	.	TGTGCCAGCAGTGACTCAAGGGCAACCGGGGAGCTGTTTTTT	CASSDSRATGELFF
.	TRBV6-6	TRBJ2-5	TRBD2	TGTGCCAGCAGTTACTGGGTTAGCGGGGGGTTCGAGACCCAGTACTTC	CASSYWVSGGFETQYF
many	TRBV7-3	TRBJ2-2	TRBD1	TGTGCCAGCAGCTTAAGTAGTTTCGGCGGGACAGGGAACACCGGGGAGCTGTTTTTT	CASSLSSFGGTGNTGELFF
few	TRBV11-2	TRBJ2-4	.	TGTGCCAGCAGCTTGGGGGGAGCCAAAAACATTCAGTACTTC	CASSLGGAKNIQYF
few	TRBV10-1	TRBJ2-3	TRBD2	TGCGCCAGCAGTGAGTCGCTTAGACTAGCTCGCACAGATACGCAGTATTTT	CASSESLRLARTDTQYF
few	TRBV5-4	TRBJ2-7	.	TGTGCCAGCAGCTCTGACTTCCGGAGCTCCTACGAGCAGTACTTC	CASSSDFRSSYEQYF